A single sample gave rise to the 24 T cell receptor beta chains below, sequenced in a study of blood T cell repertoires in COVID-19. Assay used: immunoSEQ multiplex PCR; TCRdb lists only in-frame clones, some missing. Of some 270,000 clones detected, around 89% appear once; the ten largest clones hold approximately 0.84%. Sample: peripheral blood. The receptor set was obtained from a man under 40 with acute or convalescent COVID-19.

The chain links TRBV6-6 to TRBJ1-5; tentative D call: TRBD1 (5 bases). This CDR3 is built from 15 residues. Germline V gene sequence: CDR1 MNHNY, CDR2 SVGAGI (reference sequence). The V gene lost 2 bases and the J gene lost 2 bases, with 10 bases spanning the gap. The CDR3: CASSYLAGRNQPQHF. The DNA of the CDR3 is TGTGCCAGCAGTTACCTTGCGGGACGCAATCAGCCCCAGCATTTT.

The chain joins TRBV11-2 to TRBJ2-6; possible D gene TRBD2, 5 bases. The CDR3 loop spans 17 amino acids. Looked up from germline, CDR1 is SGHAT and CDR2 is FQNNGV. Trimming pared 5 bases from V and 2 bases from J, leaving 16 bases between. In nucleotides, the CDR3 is TGTGCCAGCAGCAGACGGGGATCCGGGGCTGGGGCCAACGTCCTGACTTTC. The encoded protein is CASSRRGSGAGANVLTF.

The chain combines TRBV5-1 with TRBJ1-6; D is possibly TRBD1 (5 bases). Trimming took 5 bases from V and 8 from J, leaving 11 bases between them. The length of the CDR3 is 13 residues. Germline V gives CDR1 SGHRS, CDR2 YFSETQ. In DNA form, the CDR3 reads TGCGCCAGCAGGGATCAGGGCGATTCACCCCTCCACTTT. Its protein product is CASRDQGDSPLHF.

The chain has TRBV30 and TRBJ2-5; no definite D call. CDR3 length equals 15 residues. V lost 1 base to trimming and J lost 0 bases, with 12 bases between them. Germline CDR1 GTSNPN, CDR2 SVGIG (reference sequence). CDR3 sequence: CAWSGHVWYQETQYF. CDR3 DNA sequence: TGTGCCTGGAGTGGACACGTTTGGTACCAAGAGACCCAGTACTTC.

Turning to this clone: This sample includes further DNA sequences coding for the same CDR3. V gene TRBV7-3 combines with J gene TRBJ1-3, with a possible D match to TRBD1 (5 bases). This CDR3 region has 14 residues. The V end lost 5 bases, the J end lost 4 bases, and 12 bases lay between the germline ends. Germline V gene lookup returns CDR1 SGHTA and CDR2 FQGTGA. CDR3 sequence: CASSPGPGGNTIYF. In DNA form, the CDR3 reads TGTGCCAGCAGCCCCGGGCCAGGGGGAAACACCATATATTTT.

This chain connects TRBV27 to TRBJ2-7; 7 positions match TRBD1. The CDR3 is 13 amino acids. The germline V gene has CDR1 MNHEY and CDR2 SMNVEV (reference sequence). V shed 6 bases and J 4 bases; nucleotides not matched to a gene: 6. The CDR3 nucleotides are TGTGCCAGCAGAGCCGGACAGGCGTACGAGCAGTACTTC. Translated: CASRAGQAYEQYF.

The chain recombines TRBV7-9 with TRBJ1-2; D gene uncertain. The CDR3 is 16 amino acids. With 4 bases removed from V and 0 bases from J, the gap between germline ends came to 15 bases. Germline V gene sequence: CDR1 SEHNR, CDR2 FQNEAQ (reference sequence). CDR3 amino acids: CASSSVEWASNYGYTF. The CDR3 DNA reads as TGTGCCAGCAGCTCTGTTGAGTGGGCTTCTAACTATGGCTACACCTTC.

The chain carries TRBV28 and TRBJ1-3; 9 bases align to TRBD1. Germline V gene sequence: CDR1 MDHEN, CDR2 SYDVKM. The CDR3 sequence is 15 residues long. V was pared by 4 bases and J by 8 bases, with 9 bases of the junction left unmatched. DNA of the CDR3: TGTGCCAGCAGTTCACCGACAGGGGGGAGACACACCATATATTTT. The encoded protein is CASSSPTGGRHTIYF.

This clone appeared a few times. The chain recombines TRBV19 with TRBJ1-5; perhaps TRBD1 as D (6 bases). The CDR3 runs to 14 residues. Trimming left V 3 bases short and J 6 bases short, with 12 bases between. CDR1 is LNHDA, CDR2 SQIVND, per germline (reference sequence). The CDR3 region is CASSMQGRGQPQHF. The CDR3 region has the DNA TGTGCCAGTAGTATGCAGGGGCGCGGTCAGCCCCAGCATTTT.

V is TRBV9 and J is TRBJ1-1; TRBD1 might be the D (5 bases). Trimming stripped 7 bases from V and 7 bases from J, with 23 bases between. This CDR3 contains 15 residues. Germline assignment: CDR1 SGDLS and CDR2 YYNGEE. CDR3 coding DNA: TGTGCCAGCGGAGCGGGACCCGCAGGGTTTGATGAAGCTTTCTTT. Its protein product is CASGAGPAGFDEAFF.

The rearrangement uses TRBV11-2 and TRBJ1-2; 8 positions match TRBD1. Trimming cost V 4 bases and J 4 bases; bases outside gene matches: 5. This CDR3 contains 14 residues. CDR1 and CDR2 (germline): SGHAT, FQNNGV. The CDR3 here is CASSYRQGSYGYTF. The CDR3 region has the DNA TGTGCCAGCAGCTATCGACAGGGGAGCTATGGCTACACCTTC.

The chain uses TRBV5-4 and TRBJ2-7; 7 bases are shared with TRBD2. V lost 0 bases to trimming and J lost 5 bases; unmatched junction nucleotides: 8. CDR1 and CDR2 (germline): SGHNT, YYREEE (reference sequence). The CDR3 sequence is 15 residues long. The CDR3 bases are TGTGCCAGCAGCTTGGGGGGAGGGGCAGCCAACGAGCAGTACTTC. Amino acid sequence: CASSLGGGAANEQYF.

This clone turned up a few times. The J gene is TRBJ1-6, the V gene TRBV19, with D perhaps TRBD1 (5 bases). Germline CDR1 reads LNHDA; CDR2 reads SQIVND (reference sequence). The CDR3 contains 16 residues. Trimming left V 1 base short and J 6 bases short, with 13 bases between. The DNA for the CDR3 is TGTGCCAGTAGTATAGCCGGGGGAGTGGGTAATTCACCCCTCCACTTT. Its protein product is CASSIAGGVGNSPLHF.

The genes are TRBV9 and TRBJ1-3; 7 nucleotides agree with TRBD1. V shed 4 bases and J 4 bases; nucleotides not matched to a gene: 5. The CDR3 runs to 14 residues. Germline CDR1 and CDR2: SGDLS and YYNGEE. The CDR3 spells CASSNRDSGNTIYF. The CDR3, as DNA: TGTGCCAGCAGCAATCGGGACAGCGGAAACACCATATATTTT.

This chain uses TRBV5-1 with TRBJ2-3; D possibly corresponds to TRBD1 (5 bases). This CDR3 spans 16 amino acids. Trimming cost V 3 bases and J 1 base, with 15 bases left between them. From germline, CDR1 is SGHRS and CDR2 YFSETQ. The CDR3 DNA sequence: TGCGCCAGCAGCTCGGACGGCCTCAGGGGCACAGATACGCAGTATTTT. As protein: CASSSDGLRGTDTQYF.

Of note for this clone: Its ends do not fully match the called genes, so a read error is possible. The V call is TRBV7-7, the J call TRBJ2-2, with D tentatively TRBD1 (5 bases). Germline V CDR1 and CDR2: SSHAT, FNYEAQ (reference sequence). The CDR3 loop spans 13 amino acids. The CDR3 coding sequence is TGTGCTAGCAGCCCAGGGTCGGCCGGGGAGCTGTTTTTT. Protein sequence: CASSPGSAGELFF. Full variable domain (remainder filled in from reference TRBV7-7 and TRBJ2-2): GAGVSQSPRYKVTKRGQDVTLRCDPISSHATLYWYQQALGQGPEFLTYFNYEAQPDKSGLPSDRFSAERPEGSISTLTIQRTEQRDSAMYRCASSPGSAGELFFGEGSRLTVL.

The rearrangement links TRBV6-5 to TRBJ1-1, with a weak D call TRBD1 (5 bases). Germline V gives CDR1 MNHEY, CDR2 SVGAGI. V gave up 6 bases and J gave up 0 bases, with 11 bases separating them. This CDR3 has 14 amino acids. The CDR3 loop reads CASRSGVMNTEAFF. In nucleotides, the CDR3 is TGTGCCAGCAGATCGGGGGTGATGAACACTGAAGCTTTCTTT.

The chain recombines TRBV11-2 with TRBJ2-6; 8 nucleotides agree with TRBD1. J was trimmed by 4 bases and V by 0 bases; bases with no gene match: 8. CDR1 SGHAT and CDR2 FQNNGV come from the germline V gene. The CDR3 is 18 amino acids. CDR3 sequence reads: CASSLDRDRMSGANVLTF. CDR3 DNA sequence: TGTGCCAGCAGCTTAGATCGGGACAGGATGTCCGGGGCCAACGTCCTGACTTTC.

The CDR3 region is CASSLSGFASPLHF. In DNA form, the CDR3 reads TGTGCCAGCAGTTTATCGGGGTTTGCTTCACCCCTCCACTTT. The gene calls are TRBV28 and TRBJ1-6; no definite D call. The length of the CDR3 is 14 residues. Per germline, CDR1 MDHEN and CDR2 SYDVKM. The V and J ends lost 1 base and 9 bases respectively, with 10 bases between them. Full variable domain (rest looked up from reference TRBV28 and TRBJ1-6): DVKVTQSSRYLVKRTGEKVFLECVQDMDHENMFWYRQDPGLGLRLIYFSYDVKMKEKGDIPEGYSVSREKKERFSLILESASTNQTSMYLCASSLSGFASPLHFGNGTRLTVT.

CDR3 loop: CASSISGTRGGEQFF. As DNA, the CDR3 is TGCGCCAGCAGTATATCCGGGACTCGGGGGGGTGAGCAGTTCTTC. The V call is TRBV5-1, the J call TRBJ2-1; 8 nucleotides align to TRBD2. Germline V gene data show CDR1 as SGHRS and CDR2 as YFSETQ. The CDR3 sequence is 15 residues long. Unmatched junction bases numbered 13, after V lost 5 bases and J lost 9 bases.

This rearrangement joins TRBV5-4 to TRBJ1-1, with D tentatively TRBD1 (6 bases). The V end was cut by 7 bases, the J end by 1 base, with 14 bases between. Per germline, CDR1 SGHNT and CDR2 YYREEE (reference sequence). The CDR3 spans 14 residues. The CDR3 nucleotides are TGTGCCAGCTACCCTGGACAGACGAACACTGAAGCTTTCTTT. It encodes CASYPGQTNTEAFF.

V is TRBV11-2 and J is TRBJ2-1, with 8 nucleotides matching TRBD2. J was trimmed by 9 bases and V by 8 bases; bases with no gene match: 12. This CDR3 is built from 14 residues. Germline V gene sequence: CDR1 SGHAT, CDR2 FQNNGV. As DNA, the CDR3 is TGTGCCAGCGTCGCGGGAGGCCCCGTAAGTGAGCAGTTCTTC. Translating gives CASVAGGPVSEQFF.

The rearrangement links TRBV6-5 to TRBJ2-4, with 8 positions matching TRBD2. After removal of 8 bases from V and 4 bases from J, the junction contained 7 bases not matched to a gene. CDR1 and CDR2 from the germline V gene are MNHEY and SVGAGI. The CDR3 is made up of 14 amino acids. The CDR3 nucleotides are TGTGCCAGCTCAACTAGCGGTAGTAAAAACATTCAGTACTTC. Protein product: CASSTSGSKNIQYF.

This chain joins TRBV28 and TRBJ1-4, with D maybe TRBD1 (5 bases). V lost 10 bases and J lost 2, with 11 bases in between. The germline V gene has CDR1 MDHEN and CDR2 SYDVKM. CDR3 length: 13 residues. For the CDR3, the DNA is TGTGCCATAGGGGAATCGACTAATGAAAAACTGTTTTTT. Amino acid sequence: CAIGESTNEKLFF.